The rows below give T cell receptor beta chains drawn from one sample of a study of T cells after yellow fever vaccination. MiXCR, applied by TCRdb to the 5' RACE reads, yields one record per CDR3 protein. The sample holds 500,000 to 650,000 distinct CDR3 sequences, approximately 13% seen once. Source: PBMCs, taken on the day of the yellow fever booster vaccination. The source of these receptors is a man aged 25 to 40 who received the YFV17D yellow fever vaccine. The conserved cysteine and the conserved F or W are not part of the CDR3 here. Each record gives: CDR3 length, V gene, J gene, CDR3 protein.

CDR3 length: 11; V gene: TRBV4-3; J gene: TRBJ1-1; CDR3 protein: ASSQVPLAEAF
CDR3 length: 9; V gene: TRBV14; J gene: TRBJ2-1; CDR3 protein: ASSYSSSVT
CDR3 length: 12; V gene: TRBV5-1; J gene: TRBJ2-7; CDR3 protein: ASSLQPGGNEQY
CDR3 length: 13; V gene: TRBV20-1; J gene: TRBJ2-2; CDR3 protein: SASAGILNTGELF
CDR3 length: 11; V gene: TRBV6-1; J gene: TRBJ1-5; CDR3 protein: ASSGSGVGPQH
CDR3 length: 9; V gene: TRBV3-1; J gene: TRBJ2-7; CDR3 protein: ASSQLGMAY
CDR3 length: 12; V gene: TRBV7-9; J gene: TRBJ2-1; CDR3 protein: ASSLVMSGDEQF
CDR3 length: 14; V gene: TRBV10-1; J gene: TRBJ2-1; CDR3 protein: ATIGLVGYTTHEQF
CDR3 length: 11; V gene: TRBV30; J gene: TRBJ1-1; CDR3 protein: AWSRGINTEAF
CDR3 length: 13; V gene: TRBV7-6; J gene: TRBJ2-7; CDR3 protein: ASSLVGGGGYEQY
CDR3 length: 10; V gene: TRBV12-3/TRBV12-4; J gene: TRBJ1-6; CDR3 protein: ASSTGHTPLH
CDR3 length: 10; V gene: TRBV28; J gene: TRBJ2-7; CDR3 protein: ASSFQDYEQY
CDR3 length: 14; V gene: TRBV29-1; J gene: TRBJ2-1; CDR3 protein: SVGSLSTSWRSEQF
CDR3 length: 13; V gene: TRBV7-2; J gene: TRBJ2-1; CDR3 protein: ASSFRTKGYNEQF
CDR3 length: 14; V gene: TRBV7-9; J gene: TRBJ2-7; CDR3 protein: ASPVTVTSVSYEQY
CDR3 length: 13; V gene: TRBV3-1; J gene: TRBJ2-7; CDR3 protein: ASSFGTQSSYEQY
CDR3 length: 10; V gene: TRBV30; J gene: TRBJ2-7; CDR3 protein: AWSANFYEQY
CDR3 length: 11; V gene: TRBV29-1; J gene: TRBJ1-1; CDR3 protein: SVSDRVGTEAF
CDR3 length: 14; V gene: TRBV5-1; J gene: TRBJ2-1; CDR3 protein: ASSKEGTSGYNEQF
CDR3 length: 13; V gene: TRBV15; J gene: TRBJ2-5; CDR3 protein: ATSRDGRVGETQY
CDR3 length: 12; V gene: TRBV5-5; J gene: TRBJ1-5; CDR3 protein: ASSLRVSNQPQH
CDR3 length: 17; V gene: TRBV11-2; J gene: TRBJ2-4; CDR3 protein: ASSYLTSGEKLAKNIQY
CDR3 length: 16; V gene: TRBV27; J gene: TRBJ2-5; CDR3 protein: ASSLSIVGTGGGETQY
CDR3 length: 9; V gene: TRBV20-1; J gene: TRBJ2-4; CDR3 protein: SAFTKNIQY
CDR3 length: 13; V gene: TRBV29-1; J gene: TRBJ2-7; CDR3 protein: SVELAGGDDYEQY
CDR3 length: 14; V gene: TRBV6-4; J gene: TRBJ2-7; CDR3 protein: ASKITSGKWSYEQY
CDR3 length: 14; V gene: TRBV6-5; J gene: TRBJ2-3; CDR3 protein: ASSLRHPLATDTQY
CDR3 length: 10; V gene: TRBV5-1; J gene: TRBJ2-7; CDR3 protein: ASSLGSTEQY
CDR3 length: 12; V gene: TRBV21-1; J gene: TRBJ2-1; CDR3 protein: ASIGGRAANEQF
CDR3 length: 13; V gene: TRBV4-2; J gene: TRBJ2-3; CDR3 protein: ASSPGAGGTDTQY
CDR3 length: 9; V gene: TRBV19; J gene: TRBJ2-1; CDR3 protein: ASRRRDEQF
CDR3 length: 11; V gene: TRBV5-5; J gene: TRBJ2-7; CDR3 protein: ASSLQQSYEQY
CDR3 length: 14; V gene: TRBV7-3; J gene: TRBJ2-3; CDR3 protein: ASSLWVAGSTDTQY
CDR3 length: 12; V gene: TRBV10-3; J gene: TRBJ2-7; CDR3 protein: AISGTQGSYEQY
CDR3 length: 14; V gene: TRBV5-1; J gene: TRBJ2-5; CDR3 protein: ASQDVTSGYQETQY
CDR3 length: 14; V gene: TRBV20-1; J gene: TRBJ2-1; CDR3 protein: SARDLRSSGSNEQF
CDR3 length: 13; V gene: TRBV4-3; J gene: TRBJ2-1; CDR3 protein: ASSQAAGGAYEQF
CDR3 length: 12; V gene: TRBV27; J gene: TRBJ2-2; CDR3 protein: ASSLFTGAGELF
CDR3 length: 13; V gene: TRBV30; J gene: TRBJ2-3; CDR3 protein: AWRGGASYADTQY
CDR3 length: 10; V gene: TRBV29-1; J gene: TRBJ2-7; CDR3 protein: SGGQLLAEQY
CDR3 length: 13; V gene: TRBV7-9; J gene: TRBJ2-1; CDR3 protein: ASGLGGWSYNEQF
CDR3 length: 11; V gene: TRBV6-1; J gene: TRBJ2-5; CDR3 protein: ATRGGSGETQY
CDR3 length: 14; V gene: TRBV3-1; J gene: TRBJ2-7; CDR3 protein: ASSQVPREPLYEQY
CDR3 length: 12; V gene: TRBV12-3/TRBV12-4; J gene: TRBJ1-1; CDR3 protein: ASRALRLNTEAF
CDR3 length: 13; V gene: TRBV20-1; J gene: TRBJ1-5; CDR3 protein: SASPGDSGNQPQH
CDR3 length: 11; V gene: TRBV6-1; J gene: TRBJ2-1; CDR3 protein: ASRTPFDSEQF
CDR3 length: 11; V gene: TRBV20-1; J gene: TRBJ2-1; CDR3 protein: SAARMASNEQF